This TCR beta chain was identified during a study of blood T cell repertoires in COVID-19. The repertoire was sequenced with immunoSEQ multiplex PCR; TCRdb's copy has only in-frame clones and lacks some. The sample has 240,000 or so clones; about 83% are singletons. The length of the CDR3 is 13 residues. In germline, CDR1 is MNHNS, CDR2 SASEGT. V lost 2 bases, J lost 3 bases, and 8 bases lay in between. Sequencing was carried out using peripheral blood. V is TRBV6-1 and J is TRBJ2-7, with D hard to call. The origin of this receptor is an elderly man with acute or convalescent COVID-19. The CDR3 coding sequence is TGTGCCAGCAGTGAAAACGAGCTCTACGAGCAGTACTTC. Amino acids: CASSENELYEQYF.